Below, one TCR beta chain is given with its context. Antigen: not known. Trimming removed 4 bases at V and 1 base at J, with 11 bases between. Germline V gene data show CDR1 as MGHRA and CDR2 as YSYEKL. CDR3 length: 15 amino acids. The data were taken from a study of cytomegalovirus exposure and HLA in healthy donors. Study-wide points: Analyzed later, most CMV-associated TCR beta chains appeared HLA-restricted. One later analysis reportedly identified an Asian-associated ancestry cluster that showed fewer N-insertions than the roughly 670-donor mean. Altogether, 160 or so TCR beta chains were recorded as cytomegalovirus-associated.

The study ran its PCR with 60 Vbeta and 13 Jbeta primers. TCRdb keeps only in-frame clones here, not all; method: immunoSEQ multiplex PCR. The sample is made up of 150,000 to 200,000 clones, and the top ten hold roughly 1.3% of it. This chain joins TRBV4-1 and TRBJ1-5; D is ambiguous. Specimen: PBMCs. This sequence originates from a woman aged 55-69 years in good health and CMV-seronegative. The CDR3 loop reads CASSLFFGSNQPQHF. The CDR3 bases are TGCGCCAGCAGCCTCTTTTTCGGGAGCAATCAGCCCCAGCATTTT.